This T cell receptor beta chain was sequenced for a study of human T cells and chemical hapten exposure. Turning to the study itself: The variation in per-sample TCR yields arose mainly from small differences in pooled library volumes.

TCRdb fed the RACE reads into MiXCR, producing one record per CDR3 protein. The sample includes around 380,000 distinct CDR3 sequences, more than 4.5% seen only once; the top ten take around 2.3%. The V gene's germline CDR1 is MNHEY and CDR2 SVGEGT. Trimming stripped 4 bases from V and 6 bases from J, with 12 bases between. This CDR3 contains 13 residues. This clonotype was seen more than once but under ten times. Time point indicated: patch test 1, 2 weeks after DPC sensitization. Treatment denoted: therapeutic diphenylcyclopropenone sensitization with weekly scalp DPC. The starting material was whole blood, obtained in connection with sensitization to the hapten diphenylcyclopropenone (DPC). This chain links TRBV6-2 or TRBV6-3 with TRBJ1-1, with D possibly being TRBD1 (6 bases). The TCR sequence derives from a woman in her 50s with alopecia areata. Some clones in this sample may be carry-over from other donors' samples. CDR3 in DNA: TGTGCCAGCAGTTGGACGGAGGGGGCTGAAGCTTTCTTT. Its translation: CASSWTEGAEAFF.